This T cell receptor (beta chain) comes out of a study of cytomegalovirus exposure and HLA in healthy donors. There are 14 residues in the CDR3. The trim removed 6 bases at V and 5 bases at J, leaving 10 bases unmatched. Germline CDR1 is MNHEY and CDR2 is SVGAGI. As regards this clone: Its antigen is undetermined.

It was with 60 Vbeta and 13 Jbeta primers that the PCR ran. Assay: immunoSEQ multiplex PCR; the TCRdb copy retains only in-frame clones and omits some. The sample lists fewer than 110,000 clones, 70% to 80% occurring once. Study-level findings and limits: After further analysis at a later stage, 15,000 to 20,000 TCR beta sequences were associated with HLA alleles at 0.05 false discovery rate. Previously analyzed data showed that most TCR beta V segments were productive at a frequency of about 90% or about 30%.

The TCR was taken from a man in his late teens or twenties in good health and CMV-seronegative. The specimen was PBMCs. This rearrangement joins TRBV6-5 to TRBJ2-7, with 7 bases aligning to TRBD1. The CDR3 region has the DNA TGTGCCAGCAGCTCCCAACAGGGGTTCCACGAGCAGTACTTC. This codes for CASSSQQGFHEQYF.